This T cell receptor beta chain was observed in a study of T cells after yellow fever vaccination. General study results and limits: Primary-vaccination clones mostly resurfaced post-booster (more than 95% CD4, more than 80% CD8).

Germline trimming cut 6 bases from V and 3 bases from J; bases unmatched to any gene: 5. There are 15 residues in the CDR3. MiXCR was run by TCRdb on the 5' RACE reads, yielding one entry per CDR3 protein. The data show about 240,000 distinct CDR3 sequences, more than 3.5% seen once. This clonotype has a count of ten or more. As yet, its antigen is unknown. V is TRBV12-3 or TRBV12-4 and J is TRBJ2-4; 10 bases line up with TRBD1. The sample in question was PBMCs, obtained 15 days after the yellow fever booster vaccination. This receptor was obtained from a man between 18 and 35 years old who received the YFV17D yellow fever vaccine. CDR3 sequence (DNA): TGTGCCAGCAGCCCCAGGACAGGGGGCAAAAACATTCAGTACTTC. Translation gives CASSPRTGGKNIQYF.